Listed below are T cell receptor beta chains from one sample, sequenced in a study of blood T cell repertoires in COVID-19. Clones were sequenced by immunoSEQ multiplex PCR, and TCRdb holds only the in-frame ones, with some missing. In the table there are some 200,000 clones, around nine tenths of which are singletons. Sequencing was carried out using peripheral blood. All receptors come from a man aged 65 to 79 with acute or convalescent COVID-19. CDR3s include the opening cysteine and the closing phenylalanine or tryptophan. The order of the fields is J gene, D gene, V gene, clone size, CDR3 DNA, CDR3 protein. The D gene is left open where the match is weak. Clone size is shown for a subset of rows, as once, few, many or a class of expanded clone.

j_gene: TRBJ2-6
d_gene: .
v_gene: TRBV30
abundance: .
CDR3nt: TGTGCCTGGTCCACAGGGACTGGGGCCAACGTCCTGACTTTC
CDR3aa: CAWSTGTGANVLTF

j_gene: TRBJ1-2
d_gene: .
v_gene: TRBV28
abundance: .
CDR3nt: TGTGCCAGCACAGGGTCTCCCCTCTACTATGGCTACACCTTC
CDR3aa: CASTGSPLYYGYTF

j_gene: TRBJ1-2
d_gene: .
v_gene: TRBV7-9
abundance: .
CDR3nt: TGTGCCAGCAGCCTCAGGGGTGGCTATGGCTACACCTTC
CDR3aa: CASSLRGGYGYTF

j_gene: TRBJ2-1
d_gene: .
v_gene: TRBV11-1
abundance: few
CDR3nt: TGTGCCAGCAGCCCCCCCGGGTGGCGGATGTACAATGAGCAGTTCTTC
CDR3aa: CASSPPGWRMYNEQFF

j_gene: TRBJ1-4
d_gene: .
v_gene: TRBV3-1/TRBV3-2
abundance: once
CDR3nt: TGTGCCAGCAGCCAATACCAGGGTAGGGCTAATGAAAAACTGTTTTTT
CDR3aa: CASSQYQGRANEKLFF

j_gene: TRBJ1-5
d_gene: .
v_gene: TRBV5-5
abundance: .
CDR3nt: TGTGCCAGCAGCTTGATGGGGGCCGGGGATCAGCCCCAGCATTTT
CDR3aa: CASSLMGAGDQPQHF

j_gene: TRBJ2-2
d_gene: .
v_gene: TRBV5-1
abundance: .
CDR3nt: TGCGCCAGCAGCTTGGCCATTGGGCCTCAGGGGACCGGGGAGCTGTTTTTT
CDR3aa: CASSLAIGPQGTGELFF

j_gene: TRBJ2-1
d_gene: TRBD2
v_gene: TRBV25-1
abundance: .
CDR3nt: TGTGCCAGCAACGGACTAGCGGACTACAATGAGCAGTTCTTC
CDR3aa: CASNGLADYNEQFF

j_gene: TRBJ1-5
d_gene: TRBD1
v_gene: TRBV9
abundance: .
CDR3nt: TGTGCCAGCAGCCCTGGACAGGGAGCGATTCAGCCCCAGCATTTT
CDR3aa: CASSPGQGAIQPQHF

j_gene: TRBJ2-7
d_gene: TRBD2
v_gene: TRBV10-1
abundance: once
CDR3nt: TGCGCCAGCAGTCCGGGACTAGTATTCTACGAGCAGTACTTC
CDR3aa: CASSPGLVFYEQYF

j_gene: TRBJ1-1
d_gene: .
v_gene: TRBV20-1
abundance: .
CDR3nt: TGCAGTGCTAGACAGTACACTGAAGCTTTCTTT
CDR3aa: CSARQYTEAFF

j_gene: TRBJ2-4
d_gene: TRBD2
v_gene: TRBV5-8
abundance: .
CDR3nt: TGTGCCAGCAGCTTGTCCGGAGGACTAGCGGGGTTAGCCAAAAACATTCAGTACTTC
CDR3aa: CASSLSGGLAGLAKNIQYF

j_gene: TRBJ1-2
d_gene: .
v_gene: TRBV9
abundance: .
CDR3nt: TGTGCCAGCAGCGTAGCGTCAGCAGAGGCGGATGGCTACACCTTC
CDR3aa: CASSVASAEADGYTF

j_gene: TRBJ2-1
d_gene: TRBD2
v_gene: TRBV18
abundance: .
CDR3nt: TGTGCCAGCTCACCACCGATGGGCGGGAGGGTTTATAATGAGCAGTTCTTC
CDR3aa: CASSPPMGGRVYNEQFF

j_gene: TRBJ1-1
d_gene: .
v_gene: TRBV7-9
abundance: .
CDR3nt: TGTGCCAGCAGCCCGCCCAGGTGGACTGAAGCTTTCTTT
CDR3aa: CASSPPRWTEAFF

j_gene: TRBJ1-1
d_gene: TRBD1
v_gene: TRBV28
abundance: .
CDR3nt: TGTGCCAGCAGGAACCCAGGGGGGTGGAACACTGAAGCTTTCTTT
CDR3aa: CASRNPGGWNTEAFF

j_gene: TRBJ1-1
d_gene: .
v_gene: TRBV19
abundance: .
CDR3nt: TGTGCCACTCGGACAGCCGGTGGGAACACTGAAGCTTTCTTT
CDR3aa: CATRTAGGNTEAFF

j_gene: TRBJ2-2
d_gene: .
v_gene: TRBV5-1
abundance: .
CDR3nt: TGCGCCAGCAGTCAGATCCAGGGATCAGGCACCGGGGAGCTGTTTTTT
CDR3aa: CASSQIQGSGTGELFF

j_gene: TRBJ1-4
d_gene: .
v_gene: TRBV4-2
abundance: .
CDR3nt: TGTGCCAGCACCCCCGGAGCGCGGGAAAAACTGTTTTTT
CDR3aa: CASTPGAREKLFF

j_gene: TRBJ2-7
d_gene: .
v_gene: TRBV7-2
abundance: .
CDR3nt: TGTGCCAGCAGCATAAGGATCGGGGGGCGCGAGCAGTACTTC
CDR3aa: CASSIRIGGREQYF